The clone carrying this T cell receptor (beta chain) was counted ten times or more. Individuals who donated were healthy Caucasians from Russia aged about 6 to 100. This sample is part of a study of blood T cells in healthy people across ages. V lost 7 bases and J 8 bases, leaving 14 bases between the germline ends. Germline V gene data show CDR1 as ENHRY and CDR2 as SYGVKD. The CDR3 runs to 13 residues. A second PCR of roughly 7 to 11 cycles used a sample-barcoded 5' primer and a J-beta primer mix. MiXCR, applied by TCRdb to the 5' RACE reads, yields one record per CDR3 protein. The sample holds hundreds of thousands of distinct CDR3 sequences, around 31% seen once.

The TCR sequence derives from a woman aged 80 or over in good health. Sequencing used blood. The rearrangement uses TRBV10-3 and TRBJ1-4, with TRBD1 as a possible D gene (5 bases). The CDR3 sequence: CAIKAGRGEKLFF. DNA of the CDR3: TGTGCCATCAAGGCAGGGCGAGGCGAAAAACTGTTTTTT.